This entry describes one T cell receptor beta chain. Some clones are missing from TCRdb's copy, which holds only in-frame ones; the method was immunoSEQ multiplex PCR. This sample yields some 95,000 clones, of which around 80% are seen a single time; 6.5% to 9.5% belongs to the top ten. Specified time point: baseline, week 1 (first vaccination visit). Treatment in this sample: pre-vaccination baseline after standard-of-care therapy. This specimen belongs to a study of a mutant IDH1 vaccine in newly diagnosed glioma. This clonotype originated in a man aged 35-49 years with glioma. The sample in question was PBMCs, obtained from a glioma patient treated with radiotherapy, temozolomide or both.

The CDR3 nucleotides are TGTGCCAGTCAAGGTCAATTGGCAGGGGACAATGAGCAGTTCTTC. Protein product: CASQGQLAGDNEQFF. The J gene is TRBJ2-1, the V gene TRBV28; perhaps TRBD1 as D (6 bases). The CDR3 totals 15 residues. V was pared by 9 bases and J by 5 bases, with 20 bases between. Germline V CDR1 and CDR2: MDHEN, SYDVKM.